This T cell receptor beta chain is drawn from a study of shared clonotypes between healthy human individuals. Study-level points and caveats: Compared with clonotypes that all four donors shared, non-shared clonotypes had lower generation probabilities. A handful of donors held around 5% of naive CD4 clonotypes in common. Estimated clonotype richness was generally higher in naive than memory subsets.

About this clone itself: The antigen is undetermined.

V dropped 0 bases and J dropped 4 bases, with 6 bases sitting between them. In germline, CDR1 is WSHSY, CDR2 SAAADI. The CDR3 is 13 amino acids. Original handling: Filtering differed because ImmunoSEQ produced junction-only sequences that carried no quality scores. The data were produced by immunoSEQ multiplex PCR, yet TCRdb's version contains in-frame clones alone and is incomplete. The D gene and trimming were derived from the DNA, and the V and J assignments and clone size from that table. This table holds roughly 2.5 million clones, over 85% found once. The TCR comes from a man younger than 30 in good health. The rearrangement joins TRBV10-2 to TRBJ1-1; D gene uncertain. The sample taken for sequencing was naive CD4+ T cells sorted from blood. The subset here: CD45RA+ positively selected. Here the CDR3 reads CASSESVGTEAFF. DNA for the CDR3: TGCGCCAGCAGTGAGTCGGTGGGCACTGAAGCTTTCTTT.